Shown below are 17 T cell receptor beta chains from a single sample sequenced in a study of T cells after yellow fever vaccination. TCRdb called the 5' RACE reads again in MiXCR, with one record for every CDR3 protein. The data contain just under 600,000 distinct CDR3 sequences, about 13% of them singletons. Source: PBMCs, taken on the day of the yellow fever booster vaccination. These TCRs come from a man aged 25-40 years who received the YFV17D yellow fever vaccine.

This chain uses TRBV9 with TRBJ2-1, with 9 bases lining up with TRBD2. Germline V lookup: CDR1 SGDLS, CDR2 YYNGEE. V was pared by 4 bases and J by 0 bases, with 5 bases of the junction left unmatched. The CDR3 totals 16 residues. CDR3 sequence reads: CASSNSGRPSYNEQFF. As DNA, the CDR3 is TGTGCCAGCAGCAATAGCGGGAGACCCTCCTACAATGAGCAGTTCTTC.

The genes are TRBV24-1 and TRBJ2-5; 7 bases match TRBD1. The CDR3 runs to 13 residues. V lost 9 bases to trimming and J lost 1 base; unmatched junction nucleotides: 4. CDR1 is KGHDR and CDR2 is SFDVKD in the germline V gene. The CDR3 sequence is CATSTGTQETQYF. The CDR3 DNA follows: TGTGCCACCTCGACAGGGACCCAAGAGACCCAGTACTTC.

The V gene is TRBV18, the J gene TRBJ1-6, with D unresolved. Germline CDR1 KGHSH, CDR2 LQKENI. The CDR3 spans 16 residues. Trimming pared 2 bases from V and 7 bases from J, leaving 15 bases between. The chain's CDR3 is CASSPTSAAINSPLHF. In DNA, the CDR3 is TGTGCCAGCTCACCAACGTCGGCGGCAATAAATTCACCCCTCCACTTT. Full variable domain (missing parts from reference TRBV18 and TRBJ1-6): NAGVMQNPRHLVRRRGQEARLRCSPMKGHSHVYWYRQLPEEGLKFMVYLQKENIIDESGMPKERFSAEFPKEGPSILRIQQVVRGDSAAYFCASSPTSAAINSPLHFGNGTRLTVT.

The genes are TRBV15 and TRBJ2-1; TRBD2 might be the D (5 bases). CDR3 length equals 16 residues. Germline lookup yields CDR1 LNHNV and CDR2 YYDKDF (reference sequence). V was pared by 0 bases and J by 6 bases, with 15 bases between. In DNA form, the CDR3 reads TGTGCCACCAGCAGAGATCGGATAGCGCTCGGCAATGAGCAGTTCTTC. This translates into CATSRDRIALGNEQFF.

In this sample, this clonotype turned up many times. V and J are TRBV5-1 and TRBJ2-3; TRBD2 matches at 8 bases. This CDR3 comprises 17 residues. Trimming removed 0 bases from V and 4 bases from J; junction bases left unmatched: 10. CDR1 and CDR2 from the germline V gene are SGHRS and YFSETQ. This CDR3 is CASSLVGLAGFSDTQYF. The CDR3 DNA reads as TGCGCCAGCAGCTTGGTTGGTTTAGCGGGGTTTTCAGATACGCAGTATTTT.

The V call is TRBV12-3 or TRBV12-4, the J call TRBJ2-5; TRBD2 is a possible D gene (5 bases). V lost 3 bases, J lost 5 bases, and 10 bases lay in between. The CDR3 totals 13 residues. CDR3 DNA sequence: TGTGCCAGCAGTTTCCTCGAGCGGGAGACCCAGTACTTC. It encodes CASSFLERETQYF.

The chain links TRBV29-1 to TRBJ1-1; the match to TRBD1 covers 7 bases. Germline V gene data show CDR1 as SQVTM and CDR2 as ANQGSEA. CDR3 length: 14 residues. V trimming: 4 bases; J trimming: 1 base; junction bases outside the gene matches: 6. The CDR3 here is CSVVKGATNTEAFF. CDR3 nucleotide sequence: TGCAGCGTTGTGAAGGGGGCAACGAACACTGAAGCTTTCTTT.

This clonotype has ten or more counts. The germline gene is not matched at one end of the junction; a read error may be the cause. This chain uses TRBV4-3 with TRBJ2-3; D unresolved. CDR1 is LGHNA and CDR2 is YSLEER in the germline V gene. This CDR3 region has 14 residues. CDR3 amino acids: CASSQGGSTDTQYF. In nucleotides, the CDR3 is TGTGCCAGCAGCCAAGGCGGAAGCACAGATACGCAGTATTTT.

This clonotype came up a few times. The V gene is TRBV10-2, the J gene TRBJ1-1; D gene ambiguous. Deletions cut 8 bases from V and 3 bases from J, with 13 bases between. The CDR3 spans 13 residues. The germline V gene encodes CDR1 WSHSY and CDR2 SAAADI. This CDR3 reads CASLGFSDTEAFF. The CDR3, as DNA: TGCGCCAGCCTAGGGTTTTCGGACACTGAAGCTTTCTTT.

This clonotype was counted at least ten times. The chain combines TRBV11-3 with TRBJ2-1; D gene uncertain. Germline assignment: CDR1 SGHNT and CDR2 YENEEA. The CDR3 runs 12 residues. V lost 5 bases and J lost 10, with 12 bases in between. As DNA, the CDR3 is TGTGCCAGCAGCCTGGGCCCGTGGGAGCAGTTCTTC. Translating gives CASSLGPWEQFF. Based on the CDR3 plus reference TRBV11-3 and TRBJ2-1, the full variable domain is EAGVVQSPRYKIIEKKQPVAFWCNPISGHNTLYWYLQNLGQGPELLIRYENEEAVDDSQLPKDRFSAERLKGVDSTLKIQPAELGDSAVYLCASSLGPWEQFFGPGTRLTVL.

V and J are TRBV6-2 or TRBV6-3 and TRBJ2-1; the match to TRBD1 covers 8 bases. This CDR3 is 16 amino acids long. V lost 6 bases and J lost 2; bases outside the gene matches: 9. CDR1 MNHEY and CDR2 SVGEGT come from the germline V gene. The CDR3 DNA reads TGTGCCAGCAGCCCCGGGGCAGGGGGCCCCTACAATGAGCAGTTCTTC. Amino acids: CASSPGAGGPYNEQFF.

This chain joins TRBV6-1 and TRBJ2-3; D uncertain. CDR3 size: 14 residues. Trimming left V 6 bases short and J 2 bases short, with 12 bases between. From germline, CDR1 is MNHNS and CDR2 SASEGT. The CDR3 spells CASSLVGYTDTQYF. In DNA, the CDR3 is TGTGCCAGCAGCCTAGTGGGGTACACAGATACGCAGTATTTT.

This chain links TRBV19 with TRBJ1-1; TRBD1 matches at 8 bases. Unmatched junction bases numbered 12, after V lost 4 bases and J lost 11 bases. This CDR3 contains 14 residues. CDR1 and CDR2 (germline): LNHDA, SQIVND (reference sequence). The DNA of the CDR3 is TGTGCCAGTAGTACCTGGGAGGGGACAGGTCGTGCTTTCTTT. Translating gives CASSTWEGTGRAFF.

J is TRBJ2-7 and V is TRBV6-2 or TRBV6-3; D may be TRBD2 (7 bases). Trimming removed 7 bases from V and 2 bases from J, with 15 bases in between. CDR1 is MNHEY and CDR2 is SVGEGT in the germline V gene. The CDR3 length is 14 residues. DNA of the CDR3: TGTGCCAGCAATTTGGAGCGGGACACCTACGAGCAGTACTTC. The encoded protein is CASNLERDTYEQYF.

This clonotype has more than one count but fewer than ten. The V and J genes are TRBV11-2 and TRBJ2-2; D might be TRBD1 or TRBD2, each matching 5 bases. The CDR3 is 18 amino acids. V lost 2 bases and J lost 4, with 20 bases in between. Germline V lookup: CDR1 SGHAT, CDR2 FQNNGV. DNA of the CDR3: TGTGCCAGCAGCTTACTGATGACACCAAAGGGGACCACCGGGGAGCTGTTTTTT. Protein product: CASSLLMTPKGTTGELFF.

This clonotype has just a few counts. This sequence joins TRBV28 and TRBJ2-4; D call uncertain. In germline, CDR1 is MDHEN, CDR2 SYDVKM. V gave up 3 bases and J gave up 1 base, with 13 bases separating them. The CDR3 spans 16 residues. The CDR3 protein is CASSFFPPLAKNIQYF. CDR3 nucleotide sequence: TGTGCCAGCAGTTTCTTCCCCCCCCTGGCCAAAAACATTCAGTACTTC. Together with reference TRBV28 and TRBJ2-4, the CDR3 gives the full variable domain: DVKVTQSSRYLVKRTGEKVFLECVQDMDHENMFWYRQDPGLGLRLIYFSYDVKMKEKGDIPEGYSVSREKKERFSLILESASTNQTSMYLCASSFFPPLAKNIQYFGAGTRLSVL.

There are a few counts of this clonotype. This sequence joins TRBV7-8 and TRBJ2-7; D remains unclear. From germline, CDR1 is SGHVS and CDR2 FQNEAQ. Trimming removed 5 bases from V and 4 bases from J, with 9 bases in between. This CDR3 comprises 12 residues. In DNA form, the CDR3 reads TGTGCCAGCAGCGCACCGAATTACGAGCAGTACTTC. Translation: CASSAPNYEQYF.